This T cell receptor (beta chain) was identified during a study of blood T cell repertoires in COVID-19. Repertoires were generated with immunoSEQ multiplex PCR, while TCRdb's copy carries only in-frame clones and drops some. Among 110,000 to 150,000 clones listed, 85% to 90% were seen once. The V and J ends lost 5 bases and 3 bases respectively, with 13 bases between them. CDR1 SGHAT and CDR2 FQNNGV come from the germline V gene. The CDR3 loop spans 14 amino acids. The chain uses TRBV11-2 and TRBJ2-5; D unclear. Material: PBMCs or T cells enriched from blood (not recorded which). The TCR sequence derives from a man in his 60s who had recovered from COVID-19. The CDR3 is CASSMYGGEETQYF. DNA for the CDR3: TGTGCCAGCAGCATGTACGGCGGTGAAGAGACCCAGTACTTC.